This T cell receptor beta chain was documented in a study of cytomegalovirus exposure and HLA in healthy donors. Study-level background: Early on, a data release was issued that held roughly 80 million unique TCRs from HLA-typed donors.

Germline CDR1 and CDR2: MNHGY and SAAAGT. V lost 8 bases, J lost 2 bases, and 15 bases stayed unmatched. CDR3 length: 16 residues. Amplification used 60 Vbeta primers and 13 Jbeta primers. The method was immunoSEQ multiplex PCR; TCRdb's version includes in-frame clones alone and lacks a portion of them. The sample holds about 92,000 clones, about 84% seen once. Source material: PBMCs. This TCR came from a girl between 2 and 10 years old in good health and CMV-seropositive. The chain carries TRBV6-8 and TRBJ2-7; 7 bases fit TRBD1. The CDR3 region is CASFLPAGTVTYEQYF. CDR3 in DNA: TGTGCCAGCTTCCTTCCGGCCGGGACAGTCACCTACGAGCAGTACTTC.